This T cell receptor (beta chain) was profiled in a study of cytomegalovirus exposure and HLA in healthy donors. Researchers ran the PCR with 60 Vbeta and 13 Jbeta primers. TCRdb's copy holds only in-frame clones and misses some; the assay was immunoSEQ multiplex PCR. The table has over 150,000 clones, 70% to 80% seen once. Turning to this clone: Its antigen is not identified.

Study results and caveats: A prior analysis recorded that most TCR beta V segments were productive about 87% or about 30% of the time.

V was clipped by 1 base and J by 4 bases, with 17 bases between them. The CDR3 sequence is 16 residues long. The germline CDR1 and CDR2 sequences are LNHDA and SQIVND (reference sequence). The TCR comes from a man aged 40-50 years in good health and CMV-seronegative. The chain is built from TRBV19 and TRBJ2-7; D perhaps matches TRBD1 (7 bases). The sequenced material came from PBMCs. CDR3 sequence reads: CASSIAGGGLGYEQYF. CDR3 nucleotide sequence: TGTGCCAGTAGTATAGCTGGAGGGGGCTTGGGGTACGAGCAGTACTTC.